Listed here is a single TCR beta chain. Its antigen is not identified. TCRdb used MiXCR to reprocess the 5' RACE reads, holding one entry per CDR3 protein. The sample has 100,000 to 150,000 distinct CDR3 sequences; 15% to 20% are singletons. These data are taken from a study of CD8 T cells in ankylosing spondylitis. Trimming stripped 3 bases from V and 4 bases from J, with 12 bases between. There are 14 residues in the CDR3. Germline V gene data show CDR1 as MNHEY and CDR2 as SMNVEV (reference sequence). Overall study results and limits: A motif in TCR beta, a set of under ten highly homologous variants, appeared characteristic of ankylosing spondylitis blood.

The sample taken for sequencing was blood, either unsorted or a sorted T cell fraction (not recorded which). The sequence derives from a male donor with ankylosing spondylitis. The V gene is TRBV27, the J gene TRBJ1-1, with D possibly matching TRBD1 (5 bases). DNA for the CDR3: TGTGCCAGCAGTTTGGGGGTCCCTTCCACTGAAGCTTTCTTT. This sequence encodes CASSLGVPSTEAFF.